Each of the 2 T cell receptor beta chains below was sequenced from the same sample in a study of T cells in Graves' hyperthyroidism and ophthalmopathy (dated by TCRdb to about 2019). Libraries were prepared through multiplex PCR. Sequenced on an Illumina HiSeq 2000. Amplification of TCR beta CDR3 regions was carried out from RNA transcripts. For the first round of RT-PCR on the TCR CDR3, the HTBI primer set was used together with the Qiagen OneStep RT-PCR kit. TCRdb reprocessing: public reads trimmed at Q25 with fastp, clones called with MiXCR, in-frame beta chains kept. Each entry merges the rows of one CDR3 protein and shows their most common DNA and genes. Within this sample are 650,000 to 750,000 distinct CDR3 sequences, with 13% to 15% of them counted one time only. Together, the top ten hold roughly a tenth of the sample. The sample consisted of blood. The receptors originated from a young woman with Graves' hyperthyroidism.

The rearrangement links TRBV4-2 to TRBJ2-2; TRBD1 matches 8 bases. CDR3 size: 18 residues. V trimming: 3 bases; J trimming: 0 bases; junction bases outside the gene matches: 9. Germline CDR1 and CDR2: LGHNA and YNFKEQ. CDR3 loop: CASSQPGTGRTNTGELFF. CDR3 bases: TGTGCCAGCAGCCAGCCCGGGACAGGACGGACGAACACCGGGGAGCTGTTTTTT.

This clonotype was seen only a few times. The V call is TRBV7-3, the J call TRBJ2-1; TRBD1 agrees at 7 bases. V shed 5 bases and J 7 bases; nucleotides not matched to a gene: 11. Germline V lookup: CDR1 SGHTA, CDR2 FQGTGA. CDR3 length: 15 residues. The CDR3 spells CASSLRGPDTNEQFF. The CDR3 bases are TGTGCCAGCAGCCTAAGGGGGCCTGATACGAATGAGCAGTTCTTC.